This T cell receptor (beta chain) derives from a study of blood T cell repertoires in COVID-19. The V and J ends lost 7 bases and 0 bases respectively, with 12 bases between them. Germline V CDR1 and CDR2: MNHEY, SVGAGI. CDR3 size: 15 residues. Clones were read by immunoSEQ multiplex PCR, and TCRdb kept only the in-frame ones, dropping some. In the table there are approximately 130,000 clones, 84% of which are singletons. The rearrangement joins TRBV6-5 to TRBJ2-2; D might be TRBD2 (5 bases). The source is a human donor in a cohort sampled during active COVID-19. The material sequenced was peripheral blood. The CDR3 region has the DNA TGTGCCAGCACACGGGAAGGAGCGAACACCGGGGAGCTGTTTTTT. Protein sequence: CASTREGANTGELFF.